This T cell receptor beta chain came from a study of monozygotic twins with inflammatory bowel disease. The V gene's germline CDR1 is SGHRS and CDR2 YFSETQ. The CDR3 sequence is 16 residues long. Two nested PCRs, roughly 16 and 10 cycles, amplified TCRalpha and TCRbeta cDNA. With the 5' RACE reads reprocessed, TCRdb shows one record per CDR3 protein and no DNA. Its table lists about 210,000 distinct CDR3 sequences. Phlebotomy per donor yielded a single 2.5 ml blood sample. Sequenced material: blood. The gene calls are TRBV5-1 and TRBJ2-1; TCRdb lists TRBD2, though no DNA is available to test this call. The receptor's source is a human donor with ulcerative colitis or Crohn's disease, or a healthy co-twin of an affected twin (not recorded which). CDR3 loop: CASSLGGRAGMDEQFF.